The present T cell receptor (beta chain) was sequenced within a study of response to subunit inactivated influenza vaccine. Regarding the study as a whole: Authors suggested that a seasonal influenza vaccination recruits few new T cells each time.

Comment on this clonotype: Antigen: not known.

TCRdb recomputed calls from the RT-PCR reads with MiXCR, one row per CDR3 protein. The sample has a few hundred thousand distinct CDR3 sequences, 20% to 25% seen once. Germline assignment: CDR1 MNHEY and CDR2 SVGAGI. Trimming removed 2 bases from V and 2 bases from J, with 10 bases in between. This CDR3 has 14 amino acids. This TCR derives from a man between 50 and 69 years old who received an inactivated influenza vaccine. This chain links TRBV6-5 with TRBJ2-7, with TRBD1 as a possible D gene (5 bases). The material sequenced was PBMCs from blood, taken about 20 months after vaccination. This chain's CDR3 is CASSYKGPAYEQYF. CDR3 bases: TGTGCCAGCAGTTACAAGGGGCCTGCCTACGAGCAGTACTTC.